A selection of T cell receptor beta chains follows, all from one sample in a study of chronic HIV infection and antiretroviral therapy. TCRdb re-analysed the 5' RACE reads in MiXCR, keeping a single row per CDR3 protein. The table lists around 31,000 distinct CDR3 sequences, around 8.6% of them singletons. The sample comprised peripheral blood. The source of these receptors is an adult who had HIV and had not received antiretroviral therapy, or was an uninfected healthy control (not recorded which). Each CDR3 is given with its conserved first and last residue. D genes are given only for firm matches. Some rows have no size entry. The others give once, few or many, or a class for an expanded clone.

d_call	v_call	j_call	clone_size	cdr3_nt	cdr3_aa
-	TRBV29-1	TRBJ2-5	-	TGCAGCGTTCTAGAAGGGGAGACCCAGTACTTC	CSVLEGETQYF
-	TRBV29-1	TRBJ1-2	-	TGCAGCGCCATACAAGGGGAAGGCTACACCTTC	CSAIQGEGYTF
-	TRBV27	TRBJ2-3	-	TGTGCCAGCAGTGTCAGATTCACAGATACGCAGTATTTT	CASSVRFTDTQYF
TRBD1	TRBV20-1	TRBJ1-4	-	TGCAGTGCTAGAGATCACGCAGGGGGAGGAGAAAAACTGTTTTTT	CSARDHAGGGEKLFF
TRBD1	TRBV29-1	TRBJ1-2	-	TGCAGCGTTGTGACAGGGGATAACTATGGCGACACCTTC	CSVVTGDNYGDTF
-	TRBV15	TRBJ2-7	many	TGTGCCACCAGCAGAGATAGTGGGGGGGCCACCTACGAGCAGTACTTC	CATSRDSGGATYEQYF
-	TRBV7-8	TRBJ1-5	-	TGTGCCAGCAGCTCATATACAGGTTATCAGCCCCAGCATTTT	CASSSYTGYQPQHF
-	TRBV7-9	TRBJ2-3	many	TGTGCCAGCAGCTCCGCTAGGGCGTCGGATACGCAGTATTTT	CASSSARASDTQYF
TRBD2	TRBV20-1	TRBJ2-3	many	TGCAGTGCTAGAGATGTTAGAGGACTAGCGGGAAGCACAGATACGCAGTATTTT	CSARDVRGLAGSTDTQYF
-	TRBV7-2	TRBJ2-7	-	TGTGCCAGCAGCATCCGGGACACATACGAGCAGTACTTC	CASSIRDTYEQYF
-	TRBV12-3/TRBV12-4	TRBJ1-6	-	TGTGCCAGCAGTTCCACTAGCTCCTATAATTCACCCCTCCACTTT	CASSSTSSYNSPLHF
TRBD2	TRBV18	TRBJ2-3	-	TGTGCCAGCTCACCCGGGACTAGAAGATGTCCAGATACGCAGTATTTT	CASSPGTRRCPDTQYF
TRBD1	TRBV20-1	TRBJ1-4	many	TGCAGTGCTAGAGATATAAGGGGGCGCGATGAAAAACTGTTTTTT	CSARDIRGRDEKLFF
TRBD2	TRBV20-1	TRBJ2-3	-	TGCAGTGCGGGGAGGGTAGATACGCAGTATTTT	CSAGRVDTQYF
-	TRBV12-3/TRBV12-4	TRBJ1-4	-	TGTGCCAGCAGTCCCAGGGACATCCTCGGTAATGAAAAACTGTTTTTT	CASSPRDILGNEKLFF
-	TRBV11-2	TRBJ1-4	many	TGTGCCAGCAGCTTAGCGCGGACGGAAAAACTGTTTTTT	CASSLARTEKLFF
-	TRBV11-2	TRBJ2-1	-	TGTGCCAGCAGCCCGCTCGCTTCCCTTTGGCAGTTCTTC	CASSPLASLWQFF
TRBD1	TRBV6-5	TRBJ1-1	few	TGTGCCAGCAGTTACGGGACAGGGCTGGACACTGAAGCTTTCTTT	CASSYGTGLDTEAFF
TRBD2	TRBV11-2	TRBJ2-7	many	TGTGCCAGCAGCTTAGATGATGGACTAGCGGGAAAGTACGAGCAGTACTTC	CASSLDDGLAGKYEQYF
-	TRBV10-2	TRBJ1-1	-	TGCGCCAGCAGTGAGTTAGATGGGAACACTGAAGCTTTCTTT	CASSELDGNTEAFF
-	TRBV6-1	TRBJ1-1	-	TGTGCCATCTCGCCGACGGAGGAACACACTGAAGCTTTCTTT	CAISPTEEHTEAFF
-	TRBV11-2	TRBJ2-5	many	TGTGCCAGCAGCTTAGAAGGGGGCCAGTACTTC	CASSLEGGQYF
-	TRBV7-3	TRBJ1-1	many	TGTGCCAGCAGCTCTCCCCTGGCGGACCCCATGAACACTGAAGCTTTCTTT	CASSSPLADPMNTEAFF
TRBD2	TRBV29-1	TRBJ2-1	few	TGCAGCGTTGAAGAACTAGCGAATGAGCAGTTCTTC	CSVEELANEQFF
-	TRBV7-9	TRBJ2-3	medium-sized	TGTGCCAGCAGCTTACGCGCGGGGACAGATACGCAGTATTTT	CASSLRAGTDTQYF
TRBD1	TRBV30	TRBJ1-5	-	TGTGCCTGGAGTTCGACAGGGGATAGCAATCAGCCCCAGCATTTT	CAWSSTGDSNQPQHF
-	TRBV12-3/TRBV12-4	TRBJ2-7	few	TGTGCCAGCAGCGCTAACCTAGGGGAGCAGTACTTC	CASSANLGEQYF
TRBD1	TRBV7-8	TRBJ1-6	few	TGTGCCAGCAGCGGGGACAGGCTCGGAAATCCCCTCCACTTT	CASSGDRLGNPLHF
-	TRBV20-1	TRBJ1-1	few	TGCAGTGCTAGAGTTCCGACAGACAACACTGAAGCTTTCTTT	CSARVPTDNTEAFF
TRBD2	TRBV11-2	TRBJ2-7	many	TGTGCCAGCAGCTTAGTGGTTCCGGGACTAGCTTACGAGCAGTACTTC	CASSLVVPGLAYEQYF
-	TRBV27	TRBJ2-7	-	TGTGCCACCAGAGCTGGACATCGCGACTACGAGCAGTACTTC	CATRAGHRDYEQYF
TRBD1	TRBV29-1	TRBJ2-5	many	TGCAGCCTCGGAAGAACAGGGGGCTTCCAAGAGACCCAGTACTTC	CSLGRTGGFQETQYF
TRBD2	TRBV6-2/TRBV6-3	TRBJ2-1	-	TGTGCCAGCAGTTGGGGTGGGACTAGCGGGAGTGATGAGCAGTTCTTC	CASSWGGTSGSDEQFF
TRBD2	TRBV7-9	TRBJ2-2	few	TGTGCCAGCAGCTACAGAGGACTAGCGGGAGGAGTAGGAACCGGGGAGCTGTTTTTT	CASSYRGLAGGVGTGELFF
-	TRBV11-1	TRBJ1-1	many	TGTGCCAGCCCGCAAGGAGACACTGAAGCTTTCTTT	CASPQGDTEAFF
-	TRBV3-1	TRBJ2-5	many	TGTGCCAGCAGCCAAGAGGGAGAGCAAGAGACCCAGTACTTC	CASSQEGEQETQYF
-	TRBV12-3/TRBV12-4	TRBJ2-7	many	TGTGCCAGCAGTCGAGGCTACGAGCAGTACTTC	CASSRGYEQYF
-	TRBV29-1	TRBJ1-4	-	TGCAGCGTTGGACCAACTAATGAAAAACTGTTTTTT	CSVGPTNEKLFF
-	TRBV5-6	TRBJ2-3	few	TGTGCCAGCAGCTTGACGTCTAGCGACACAGATACGCAGTATTTT	CASSLTSSDTDTQYF
-	TRBV29-1	TRBJ2-7	few	TGCAGCGTTGAATCGGGCAGCGGCTACGAGCAGTACTTC	CSVESGSGYEQYF
-	TRBV5-1	TRBJ2-3	many	TGCGCCAGCAGGGGGGCGGGGGCCGAAAGCACAGATACGCAGTATTTT	CASRGAGAESTDTQYF
TRBD2	TRBV27	TRBJ2-3	few	TGTGCCAGCAGTAGCGGGAGGGCCACAGATACGCAGTATTTT	CASSSGRATDTQYF
-	TRBV19	TRBJ2-1	many	TGTGCCAGTAGTTCCGGGATCTACAATGAGCAGTTCTTC	CASSSGIYNEQFF
-	TRBV10-3	TRBJ2-7	few	TGTGCCATCAGTGAGTCCCCGGTGTCAGGGACCACAAGGAGCGAGCAGTACTTC	CAISESPVSGTTRSEQYF
-	TRBV6-1	TRBJ2-6	many	TGTGCCAGCAGTGAGGCAGAGCCCTCTGGGGCCAACGTCCTGACTTTC	CASSEAEPSGANVLTF
-	TRBV2	TRBJ1-5	-	TGTGCCAGCAGTGACAGGGATAGCAATCAGCCCCAGCATTTT	CASSDRDSNQPQHF
TRBD1	TRBV29-1	TRBJ1-2	few	TGCAGCGCCCTGCTGACAGGGAGGCATGGCTACACCTTC	CSALLTGRHGYTF
-	TRBV10-3	TRBJ2-1	-	TGTGCCATCAGTGAGTTGCGTGAGCAGTTCTTC	CAISELREQFF
-	TRBV28	TRBJ2-7	-	TGTGCCAACAGCCGACCCGGGACCACCTACGAGCAGTACTTC	CANSRPGTTYEQYF
TRBD2	TRBV20-1	TRBJ2-7	many	TGCAGTGCTGACCGCCTGGGACTAGCGGGTTTCTACGAGCAGTACTTC	CSADRLGLAGFYEQYF
-	TRBV29-1	TRBJ2-7	many	TGCAGCGTTGAAGATCATCGGGCCACCACCTACGAGCAGTACTTC	CSVEDHRATTYEQYF
-	TRBV23-1	TRBJ2-3	once	TGCGCCAGCAGTCAACCCTGCAGGGGTTTCACAGGGATGGAAAACACAGATACGCAGTATTTT	CASSQPCRGFTGMENTDTQYF
-	TRBV5-1	TRBJ1-2	many	TGCGCCAGTTCGGGTTTTTATGGCTACACCTTC	CASSGFYGYTF
TRBD1	TRBV9	TRBJ2-7	few	TGTGCCAGCAGCGGCGCGGGGACAGGGAATGAGCAGTACTTC	CASSGAGTGNEQYF
-	TRBV7-9	TRBJ1-1	many	TGTGCCAGCAGTCAAACCCTTGCAGGGAAGGACACTGAAGCTTTCTTT	CASSQTLAGKDTEAFF
-	TRBV6-6	TRBJ2-6	many	TGTGCCAGCAGTTACTCGAGACAAGCCTCTGGGGCCAACGTCCTGACTTTC	CASSYSRQASGANVLTF
TRBD2	TRBV25-1	TRBJ2-3	many	TGTGCCAGCAGTGACGGCGGGGGGTACACAGATACGCAGTATTTT	CASSDGGGYTDTQYF
-	TRBV2	TRBJ1-2	-	TGTGCCAGCAGAGTGACAGTTTCTAACTATGGCTACACCTTC	CASRVTVSNYGYTF
-	TRBV7-9	TRBJ2-3	-	TGTGCCAGCAGCTTAGTCAGCGGAGATACGCAGTATTTT	CASSLVSGDTQYF